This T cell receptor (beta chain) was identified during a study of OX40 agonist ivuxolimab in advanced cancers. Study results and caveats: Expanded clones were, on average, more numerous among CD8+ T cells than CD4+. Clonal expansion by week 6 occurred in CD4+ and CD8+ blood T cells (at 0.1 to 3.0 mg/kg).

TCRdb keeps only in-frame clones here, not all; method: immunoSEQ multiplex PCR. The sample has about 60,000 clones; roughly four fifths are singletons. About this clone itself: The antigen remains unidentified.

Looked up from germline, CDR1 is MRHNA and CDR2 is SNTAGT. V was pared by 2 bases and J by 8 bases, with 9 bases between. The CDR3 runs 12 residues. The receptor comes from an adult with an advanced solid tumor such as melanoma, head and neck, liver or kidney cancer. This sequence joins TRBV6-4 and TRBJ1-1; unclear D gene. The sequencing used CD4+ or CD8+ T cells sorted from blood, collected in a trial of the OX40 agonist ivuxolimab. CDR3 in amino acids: CASSDSRREAFF. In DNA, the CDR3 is TGTGCCAGCAGTGACAGCAGGAGGGAAGCTTTCTTT.